Each of the 25 T cell receptor beta chains below was sequenced from the same sample in a study of T-cell reconstitution after alpha-beta-depleted transplantation in children. Researchers prepared the TCRbeta library using unique molecular identifiers, the study reports. Via MiXCR, TCRdb re-called the PCR reads, giving one row per CDR3 protein. The profile shows fewer than 700,000 distinct CDR3 sequences, 13% of them singletons. The sample in question was PBMCs, mostly from graft donor cells, obtained 360 days after TCRalphabeta/CD19-depleted stem cell transplant. These receptors all stem from a male patient younger than 18 who had a stem cell transplant for acute myeloid leukemia, so the T cells may come from the graft donor.

This clonotype was seen a few times. The chain has TRBV29-1 and TRBJ1-2, with D unclear. Trimming took 4 bases from V and 8 from J, leaving 20 bases between them. The CDR3 spans 14 residues. The V gene's germline CDR1 is SQVTM and CDR2 ANQGSEA. As DNA, the CDR3 is TGCAGCGTTGGGTCAATCGTAGGGCGGGGAGGCTACACCTTC. Encoded protein: CSVGSIVGRGGYTF.

This clonotype has more than one count but fewer than ten. The chain uses TRBV12-3 or TRBV12-4 and TRBJ2-7, with 7 nucleotides matching TRBD1. There are 15 residues in the CDR3. J was trimmed by 3 bases and V by 3 bases; bases with no gene match: 8. CDR3 in DNA: TGTGCCAGCAGTTTCTTGGGACAGCCCAACTACGAGCAGTACTTC. Its translation: CASSFLGQPNYEQYF.

The V call is TRBV3-1, the J call TRBJ2-1, with TRBD2 matching 11 bases. V shed 4 bases and J 5 bases; nucleotides not matched to a gene: 7. The CDR3 is made up of 16 amino acids. Germline-derived CDR1 and CDR2 are LGHDT and YNNKEL (reference sequence). DNA of the CDR3: TGTGCCAGCAGCCCCTTGGGACTAGCGGATAACAATGAGCAGTTCTTC. It yields the protein CASSPLGLADNNEQFF.

This clonotype was counted between two and nine times. This chain links TRBV7-9 with TRBJ2-4; D is undetermined. This CDR3 is 15 amino acids long. Germline CDR1 reads SEHNR; CDR2 reads FQNEAQ (reference sequence). V was clipped by 4 bases and J by 0 bases, with 10 bases between them. CDR3 DNA sequence: TGTGCCAGCAGCTCTACTGTTATAGCCAAAAACATTCAGTACTTC. As protein: CASSSTVIAKNIQYF.

The chain couples TRBV24-1 to TRBJ1-5, with TRBD1 matching 7 bases. This CDR3 comprises 18 residues. V lost 3 bases and J lost 4; bases outside the gene matches: 14. Germline V gives CDR1 KGHDR, CDR2 SFDVKD. CDR3 in amino acids: CATSDPRTGNYRNQPQHF. CDR3 coding DNA: TGTGCCACCAGTGATCCGCGGACAGGCAACTATCGGAATCAGCCCCAGCATTTT.

This clonotype was recorded many times. The CDR3 nucleotides are TGTGCCAGCAGTTATGGGCCCGGGGCCACCTACGAGCAGTACTTC. It codes for CASSYGPGATYEQYF. V and J are TRBV6-5 and TRBJ2-7, with D perhaps being TRBD1 or TRBD2 (5 bases each). Germline values: CDR1 MNHEY, CDR2 SVGAGI. Trimming stripped 3 bases from V and 2 bases from J, with 14 bases between. The CDR3 has 15 amino acids.

This clonotype came up a few times. This sequence joins TRBV5-1 and TRBJ2-5; 13 nucleotides agree with TRBD2. The CDR3 has 15 amino acids. Germline trimming cut 6 bases from V and 4 bases from J; bases unmatched to any gene: 6. Germline CDR1 SGHRS, CDR2 YFSETQ. In nucleotides, the CDR3 is TGCGCCAGCAAAGGACTAGCGGGAGACGGAGAGACCCAGTACTTC. Residues: CASKGLAGDGETQYF.

The chain has TRBV20-1 and TRBJ1-6, with a possible D match to TRBD1 (5 bases). Germline V gene lookup returns CDR1 DFQATT and CDR2 SNEGSKA (reference sequence). Trimming left V 2 bases short and J 10 bases short, with 15 bases between. The CDR3 runs to 14 residues. The CDR3 coding sequence is TGCAGTGCTAGACCCGGGGCGCAAGGCTCACCCCTCCACTTT. Translating it yields CSARPGAQGSPLHF.

The J gene is TRBJ2-7, the V gene TRBV29-1; 9 bases match TRBD1. The trim removed 7 bases at V and 2 bases at J, leaving 3 bases unmatched. Per the germline V gene, CDR1 is SQVTM and CDR2 is ANQGSEA. The CDR3 has 12 amino acids. For the CDR3, the DNA is TGCAGCGGGGGGACAGGGACCTACGAGCAGTACTTC. It specifies CSGGTGTYEQYF.

The chain combines TRBV25-1 with TRBJ2-6, with D unresolved. V lost 4 bases and J 0 bases, leaving 1 base between the germline ends. The CDR3 has 13 residues. Germline V CDR1 and CDR2: MGHDK, SYGVNS. The CDR3 region is CASSGSGANVLTF. CDR3 sequence (DNA): TGTGCCAGCAGTGGCTCTGGGGCCAACGTCCTGACTTTC. The variable domain in full, completed from reference TRBV25-1 and TRBJ2-6, reads EADIYQTPRYLVIGTGKKITLECSQTMGHDKMYWYQQDPGMELHLIHYSYGVNSTEKGDLSSESTVSRIRTEHFPLTLESARPSHTSQYLCASSGSGANVLTFGAGSRLTVL.

In its sample, this clonotype was seen a few times. The V call is TRBV2, the J call TRBJ2-7, with D tentatively TRBD2 (5 bases). Germline V lookup: CDR1 SNHLY, CDR2 FYNNEI. The CDR3 is 14 amino acids. Trimming stripped 4 bases from V and 1 base from J, with 11 bases between. For the CDR3, the DNA is TGTGCCAGCAGTGGAGGGCGGCTTTCCTACGAGCAGTACTTC. The encoded protein is CASSGGRLSYEQYF.

This clonotype was seen only a few times. The chain recombines TRBV20-1 with TRBJ1-5; no reliable D call. This CDR3 comprises 14 residues. Looked up from germline, CDR1 is DFQATT and CDR2 is SNEGSKA (reference sequence). Trimming stripped 4 bases from V and 1 base from J, with 11 bases between. CDR3 residues: CSAISGGSNQPQHF. In DNA, the CDR3 is TGCAGTGCTATCAGTGGCGGCAGCAATCAGCCCCAGCATTTT.

The CDR3 loop reads CASSQVTRRETQYF. The CDR3 bases are TGTGCCAGCAGCCAAGTGACTAGACGGGAGACCCAGTACTTC. J is TRBJ2-5 and V is TRBV3-1; perhaps TRBD2 as D (6 bases). The V end was cut by 1 base, the J end by 5 bases, with 11 bases between. The germline gives CDR1 LGHDT, CDR2 YNNKEL (reference sequence). The length of the CDR3 is 14 residues.

The gene calls are TRBV7-2 and TRBJ1-1; tentative D call: TRBD1 (5 bases). Germline V lookup: CDR1 SGHTA, CDR2 FQGNSA. The germline V and J ends were trimmed by 0 bases and 6 bases, with 20 bases remaining between them. This CDR3 spans 17 amino acids. The CDR3 region is CASSLARGMGVGSEAFF. In DNA form, the CDR3 reads TGTGCCAGCAGCTTAGCGCGGGGGATGGGAGTGGGCTCTGAAGCTTTCTTT.

V usage is TRBV12-3 or TRBV12-4 and J usage is TRBJ2-7; TRBD1 aligns across 9 bases. J lost 2 bases, V lost 0 bases, and 8 bases had no gene match. This CDR3 spans 17 amino acids. This CDR3 is CASSLAGTGPLTYEQYF. The CDR3 nucleotides read TGTGCCAGCAGTTTAGCGGGGACAGGGCCGTTGACCTACGAGCAGTACTTC.

The chain joins TRBV7-9 to TRBJ2-3, with 15 bases that match TRBD2. The CDR3 totals 17 residues. With 4 bases clipped from V and 3 bases from J, the junction kept 5 bases outside the gene matches. Germline values: CDR1 SEHNR, CDR2 FQNEAQ (reference sequence). CDR3 in DNA: TGTGCCAGCAGCTCCCAGGGACTAGCGGGAGGAACAGATACGCAGTATTTT. Translating it yields CASSSQGLAGGTDTQYF.

V gene TRBV29-1 combines with J gene TRBJ1-6, with a weak D call TRBD1 (5 bases). The V gene's germline CDR1 is SQVTM and CDR2 ANQGSEA. Trimming left V 6 bases short and J 2 bases short, with 8 bases between. CDR3 length equals 13 residues. DNA of the CDR3: TGCAGCGTACAGGCGACCTATAATTCACCCCTCCACTTT. Its protein is CSVQATYNSPLHF.

This clonotype came up many times. CDR3 protein: CASSFREQFF. DNA of the CDR3: TGTGCCAGCAGTTTCAGGGAGCAGTTCTTC. This sequence joins TRBV12-3 or TRBV12-4 and TRBJ2-1; D call uncertain. The CDR3 has 10 amino acids. V gave up 3 bases and J gave up 10 bases, with 4 bases separating them.

This chain connects TRBV12-3 or TRBV12-4 to TRBJ2-7; D possibly uses TRBD1 or TRBD2 (7 bases each). The CDR3 is 18 residues long. V was cut by 7 bases and J by 6 bases, with 31 bases left in between. CDR3 in DNA: TGTGCCAGCAACGATCGGGCAGGGGGACGGTGGGGACTACTCGAGCAGTACTTC. It is translated as CASNDRAGGRWGLLEQYF.

This clonotype appeared a few times. The V call is TRBV20-1, the J call TRBJ2-1; perhaps TRBD2 as D (6 bases). Germline CDR1 and CDR2: DFQATT and SNEGSKA (reference sequence). CDR3 length: 13 amino acids. The germline V and J ends were trimmed by 4 bases and 3 bases, with 10 bases remaining between them. The CDR3 nucleotides read TGCAGTGCTAAGGTAGCGGTCTACAATGAGCAGTTCTTC. This gives the protein CSAKVAVYNEQFF.

In this sample, this clonotype turned up a few times. The genes are TRBV20-1 and TRBJ2-1; 10 bases match TRBD2. The CDR3 is 18 residues long. From germline, CDR1 is DFQATT and CDR2 SNEGSKA (reference sequence). V lost 5 bases to trimming and J lost 1 base; unmatched junction nucleotides: 14. The CDR3 coding sequence is TGCAGTGCTCGGGGTGGACCTAGCGGGGGTTTTTCCTACAATGAGCAGTTCTTC. This sequence encodes CSARGGPSGGFSYNEQFF.

The chain combines TRBV24-1 with TRBJ2-5; tentatively, D is TRBD2 (5 bases). Trimming took 7 bases from V and 2 from J, leaving 13 bases between them. This CDR3 comprises 14 residues. CDR1 KGHDR and CDR2 SFDVKD come from the germline V gene. CDR3 region: CATSDWRNQETQYF. In nucleotides, the CDR3 is TGTGCCACCAGCGACTGGAGGAATCAAGAGACCCAGTACTTC.

This clonotype was observed a few times. The chain carries TRBV5-5 and TRBJ2-1, with TRBD1 matching over 8 bases. The CDR3 runs 15 residues. V shed 4 bases and J 5 bases; nucleotides not matched to a gene: 8. Germline V gene lookup returns CDR1 SGHKS and CDR2 YYEKEE (reference sequence). DNA for the CDR3: TGTGCCAGCAGCCCTGGACAGGGCTGGAACAATGAGCAGTTCTTC. Translated, it gives CASSPGQGWNNEQFF.

The chain employs TRBV7-2 and TRBJ2-7; 9 nucleotides line up with TRBD2. With 6 bases clipped from V and 6 bases from J, the junction kept 9 bases outside the gene matches. Germline CDR1 SGHTA, CDR2 FQGNSA. The CDR3 loop spans 14 amino acids. The CDR3 DNA reads as TGTGCCAGCAGGGCTAGCGGGACTGAGGGCGAGCAGTACTTC. Translation gives CASRASGTEGEQYF.

The rearrangement links TRBV29-1 to TRBJ1-1; unclear D gene. The V and J ends lost 7 bases and 2 bases respectively, with 20 bases between them. This CDR3 is built from 15 residues. CDR1 and CDR2 (germline): SQVTM, ANQGSEA. CDR3 sequence (DNA): TGCAGCGCTTGTCCAAGGCTGGCGATAAACACTGAAGCTTTCTTT. Translation: CSACPRLAINTEAFF.